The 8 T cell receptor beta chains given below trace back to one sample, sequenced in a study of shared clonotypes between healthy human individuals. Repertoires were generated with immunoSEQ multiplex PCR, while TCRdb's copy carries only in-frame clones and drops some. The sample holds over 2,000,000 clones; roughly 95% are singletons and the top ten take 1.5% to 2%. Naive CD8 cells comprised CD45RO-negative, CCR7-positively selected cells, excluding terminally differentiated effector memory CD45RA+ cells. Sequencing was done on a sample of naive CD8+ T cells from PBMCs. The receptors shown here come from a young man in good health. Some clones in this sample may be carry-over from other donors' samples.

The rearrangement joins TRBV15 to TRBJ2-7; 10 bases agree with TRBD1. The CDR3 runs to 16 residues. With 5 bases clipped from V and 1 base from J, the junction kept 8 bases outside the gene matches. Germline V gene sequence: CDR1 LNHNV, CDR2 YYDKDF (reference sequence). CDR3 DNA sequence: TGTGCCACCAGCGAATCCCGGGACAGGGGATCCTACGAGCAGTACTTC. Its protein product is CATSESRDRGSYEQYF.

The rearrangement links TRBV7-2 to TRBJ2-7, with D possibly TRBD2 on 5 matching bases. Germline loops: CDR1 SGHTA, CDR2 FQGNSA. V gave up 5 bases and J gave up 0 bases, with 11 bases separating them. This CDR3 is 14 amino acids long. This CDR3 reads CASSPPGSSYEQYF. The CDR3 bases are TGTGCCAGCAGCCCCCCGGGAAGCTCCTACGAGCAGTACTTC.

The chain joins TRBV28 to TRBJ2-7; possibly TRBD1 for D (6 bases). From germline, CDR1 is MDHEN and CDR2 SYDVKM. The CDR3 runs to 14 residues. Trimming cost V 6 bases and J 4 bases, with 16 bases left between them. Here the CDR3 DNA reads TGTGCCAGCAGCCACACGGTAAGGGGGTACGAGCAGTACTTC. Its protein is CASSHTVRGYEQYF.

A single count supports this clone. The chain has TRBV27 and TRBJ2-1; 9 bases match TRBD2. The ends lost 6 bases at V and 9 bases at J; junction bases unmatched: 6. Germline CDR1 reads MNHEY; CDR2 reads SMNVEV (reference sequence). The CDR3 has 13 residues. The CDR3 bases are TGTGCCAGCAGATTAGCGGGAGCCCTTGAGCAGTTCTTC. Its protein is CASRLAGALEQFF.

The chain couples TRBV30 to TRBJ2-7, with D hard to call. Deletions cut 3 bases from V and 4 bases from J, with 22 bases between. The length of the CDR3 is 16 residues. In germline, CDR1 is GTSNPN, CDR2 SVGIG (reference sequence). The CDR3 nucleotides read TGTGCCTGGAGGGCAGGATGGGATGGAGTTGATTACGAGCAGTACTTC. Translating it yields CAWRAGWDGVDYEQYF.

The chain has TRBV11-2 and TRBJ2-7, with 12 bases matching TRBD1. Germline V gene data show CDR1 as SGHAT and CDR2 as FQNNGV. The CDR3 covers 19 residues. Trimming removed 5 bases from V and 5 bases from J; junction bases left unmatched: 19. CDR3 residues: CASSLLSWNYGTGGNEQYF. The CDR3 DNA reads TGTGCCAGCAGCCTACTTAGTTGGAACTACGGGACAGGGGGCAACGAGCAGTACTTC.

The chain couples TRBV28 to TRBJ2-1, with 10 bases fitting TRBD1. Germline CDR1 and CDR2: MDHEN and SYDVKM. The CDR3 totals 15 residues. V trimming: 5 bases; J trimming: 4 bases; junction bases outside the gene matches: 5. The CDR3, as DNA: TGTGCCAGCAGTGAAGGACAGGGGGGTTACAATGAGCAGTTCTTC. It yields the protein CASSEGQGGYNEQFF. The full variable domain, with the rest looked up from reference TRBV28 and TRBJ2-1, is DVKVTQSSRYLVKRTGEKVFLECVQDMDHENMFWYRQDPGLGLRLIYFSYDVKMKEKGDIPEGYSVSREKKERFSLILESASTNQTSMYLCASSEGQGGYNEQFFGPGTRLTVL.

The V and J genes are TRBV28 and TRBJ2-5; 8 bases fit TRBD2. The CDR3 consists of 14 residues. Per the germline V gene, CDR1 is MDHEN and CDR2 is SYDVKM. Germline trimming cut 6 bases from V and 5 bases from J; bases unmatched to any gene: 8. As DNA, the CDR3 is TGTGCCAGCAGCCAAGCGGGAGTCGGGGAGACCCAGTACTTC. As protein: CASSQAGVGETQYF.